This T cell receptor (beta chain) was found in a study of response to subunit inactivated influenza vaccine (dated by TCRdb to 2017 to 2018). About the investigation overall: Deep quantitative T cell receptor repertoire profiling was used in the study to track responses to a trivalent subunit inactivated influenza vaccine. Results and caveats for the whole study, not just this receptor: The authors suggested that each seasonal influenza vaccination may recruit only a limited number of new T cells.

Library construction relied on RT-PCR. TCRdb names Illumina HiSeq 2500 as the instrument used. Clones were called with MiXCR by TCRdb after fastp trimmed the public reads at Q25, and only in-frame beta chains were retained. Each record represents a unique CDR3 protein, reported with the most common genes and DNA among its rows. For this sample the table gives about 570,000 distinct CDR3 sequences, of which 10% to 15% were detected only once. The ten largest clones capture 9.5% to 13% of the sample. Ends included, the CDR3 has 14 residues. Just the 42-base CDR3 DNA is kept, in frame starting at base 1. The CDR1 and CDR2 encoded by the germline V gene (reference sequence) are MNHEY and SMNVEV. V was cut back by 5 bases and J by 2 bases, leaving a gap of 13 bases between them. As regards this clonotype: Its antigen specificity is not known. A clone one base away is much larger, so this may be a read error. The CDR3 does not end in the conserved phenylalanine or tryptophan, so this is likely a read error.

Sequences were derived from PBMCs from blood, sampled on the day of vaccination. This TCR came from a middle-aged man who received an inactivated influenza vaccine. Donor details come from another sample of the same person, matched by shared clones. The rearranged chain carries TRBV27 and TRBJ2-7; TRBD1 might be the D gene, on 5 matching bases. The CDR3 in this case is CASSPTTVPYEQYL. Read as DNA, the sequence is TGTGCCAGCAGTCCCACGACAGTCCCCTACGAGCAGTACTTA.